Below, 9 T cell receptor beta chains from the same sample are listed, as sequenced in a study of blood T cell repertoires in COVID-19. Clones were sequenced by immunoSEQ multiplex PCR, and TCRdb holds only the in-frame ones, with some missing. Of 20,000 to 30,000 clones detected, 85% to 90% appear once; the ten largest clones hold approximately 1.7%. Material for sequencing was peripheral blood. The source of these receptors is a woman in her sixties with active COVID-19.

This sequence joins TRBV9 and TRBJ2-3; no reliable D call. Per germline, CDR1 SGDLS and CDR2 YYNGEE. The V end lost 4 bases, the J end lost 5 bases, and 14 bases lay between the germline ends. CDR3 length equals 14 residues. The CDR3 region has the DNA TGTGCCAGCAGCTCACAGCTGGCTGGAGATACGCAGTATTTT. This translates into CASSSQLAGDTQYF.

The chain joins TRBV23-1 to TRBJ2-3; 10 bases agree with TRBD1. TRBV23-1 is filed as an ORF, its function uncertain. The length of the CDR3 is 16 residues. Trimming at V came to 2 bases and at J to 4 bases, leaving 6 bases not matched to a gene. The CDR3 DNA reads TGCGCCAGCAGTCAAGGGACAGGGGAAGGCGCAGATACGCAGTATTTT. It codes for CASSQGTGEGADTQYF.

CDR3 sequence: CASSFGDRGQGGNTIYF. CDR3 coding DNA: TGCGCCAGCAGCTTCGGGGACAGGGGGCAAGGTGGAAACACCATATATTTT. The chain employs TRBV5-1 and TRBJ1-3; TRBD1 matches at 12 bases. J lost 3 bases, V lost 2 bases, and 6 bases had no gene match. This CDR3 contains 17 residues. Germline CDR1 reads SGHRS; CDR2 reads YFSETQ.

As regards this clone: A read error may produce the germline difference seen at one junction end. DNA for the CDR3: TGTGCCAGCAGTGACCGCAAGACGCAGGGCCCTCCTCTCTTT. Its protein is CASSDRKTQGPPLF. V and J are TRBV6-1 and TRBJ1-1; D possibly corresponds to TRBD1 (5 bases). Germline V CDR1 and CDR2: MNHNS, SASEGT. The CDR3 length is 14 residues.

This clone was detected only once. The chain combines TRBV27 with TRBJ2-7; 7 bases are a match to TRBD2. Germline lookup yields CDR1 MNHEY and CDR2 SMNVEV (reference sequence). The CDR3 runs to 15 residues. The V gene end was trimmed by 6 bases and the J gene end by 0 bases; junction bases not matched to a gene: 8. The CDR3 reads CASSRGERHSYEQYF. In nucleotides, the CDR3 is TGTGCCAGCAGCCGGGGGGAGCGGCACTCCTACGAGCAGTACTTC.

V usage is TRBV28 and J usage is TRBJ2-3; the D gene is possibly TRBD2 (6 bases). This CDR3 has 14 amino acids. Trimming cost V 10 bases and J 5 bases, with 19 bases left between them. Germline CDR1 is MDHEN and CDR2 is SYDVKM. The CDR3 nucleotides read TGTGCCATAAGAGAGACTAGTGGAGAAGATACGCAGTATTTT. This sequence encodes CAIRETSGEDTQYF. Full variable domain (remainder filled in from reference TRBV28 and TRBJ2-3): DVKVTQSSRYLVKRTGEKVFLECVQDMDHENMFWYRQDPGLGLRLIYFSYDVKMKEKGDIPEGYSVSREKKERFSLILESASTNQTSMYLCAIRETSGEDTQYFGPGTRLTVL.

V is TRBV19 and J is TRBJ1-3; possibly TRBD1 for D (5 bases). Trimming pared 9 bases from V and 0 bases from J, leaving 12 bases between. CDR1 and CDR2 from the germline V gene are LNHDA and SQIVND (reference sequence). The CDR3 runs to 14 residues. CDR3 in DNA: TGTGCCAGCACGCAGGGTTTCTCTGGAAACACCATATATTTT. The encoded protein is CASTQGFSGNTIYF.

V usage is TRBV27 and J usage is TRBJ1-1, with no clear D. From germline, CDR1 is MNHEY and CDR2 SMNVEV (reference sequence). V lost 8 bases, J lost 4 bases, and 14 bases lay in between. The CDR3 consists of 13 residues. CDR3 residues: CASRGRRFTEAFF. For the CDR3, the DNA is TGTGCCAGCCGCGGGAGGCGTTTCACTGAAGCTTTCTTT.

A single count supports this clone. The rearrangement links TRBV6-1 to TRBJ2-1, with 8 positions matching TRBD2. The germline CDR1 and CDR2 sequences are MNHNS and SASEGT. The CDR3 is 16 residues long. J lost 8 bases, V lost 3 bases, and 12 bases had no gene match. The CDR3 reads CASSDFSGIVGDEQFF. CDR3 nucleotides: TGTGCCAGCAGTGATTTTAGCGGGATCGTGGGCGATGAGCAGTTCTTC.